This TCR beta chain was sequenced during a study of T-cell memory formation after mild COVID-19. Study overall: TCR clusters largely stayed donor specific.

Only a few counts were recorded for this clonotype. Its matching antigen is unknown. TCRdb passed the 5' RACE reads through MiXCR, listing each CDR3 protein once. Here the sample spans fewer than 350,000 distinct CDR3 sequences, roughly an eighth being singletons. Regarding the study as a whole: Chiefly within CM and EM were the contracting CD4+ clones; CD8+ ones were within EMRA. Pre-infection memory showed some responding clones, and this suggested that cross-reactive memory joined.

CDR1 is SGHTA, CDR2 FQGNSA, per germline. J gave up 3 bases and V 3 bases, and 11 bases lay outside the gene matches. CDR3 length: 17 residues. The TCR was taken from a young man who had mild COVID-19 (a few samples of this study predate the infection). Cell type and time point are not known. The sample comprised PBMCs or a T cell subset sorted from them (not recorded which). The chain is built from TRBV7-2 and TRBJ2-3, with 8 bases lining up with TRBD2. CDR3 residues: CASSLGSAGGVTDTQYF. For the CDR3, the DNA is TGTGCCAGCAGCTTGGGGTCGGCGGGGGGAGTTACAGATACGCAGTATTTT.